This T cell receptor (beta chain) was identified in a study of memory CD4+ T cells and cytomegalovirus serostatus. The overall study: Donors were healthy Belgian adults, several CMV seropositive and around 24 seronegative.

Broader study findings: Each of roughly 65 CMV-associated TCRbeta sequences occurred in one to five individuals. CMV serostatus prediction reached median AUC about 0.95, or 0.9 with US-trained model.

As regards this clone: Its antigen is as yet unknown.

Assay: immunoSEQ multiplex PCR; the TCRdb copy retains only in-frame clones and omits some. The data contain some 59,000 clones, about 81% of them singletons. The sort gate was single viable CD3+CD4+CD8-CD45RO+ cells for memory CD4+ T cells. Donors' CMV status reflects serum IgG against pp150, pp28, p38, p52. V lost 3 bases and J 4 bases, leaving 10 bases between the germline ends. The CDR3 has 13 residues. Per the germline V gene, CDR1 is SGHTA and CDR2 is FQGNSA. J is TRBJ2-7 and V is TRBV7-2; D is uncertain. The receptor was derived from an adult in good health and CMV-seronegative. Specimen: memory CD4+ T cells from blood. CDR3 DNA: TGTGCCAGCAGCTTGTATCCGAAATACGAGCAGTACTTC. It translates to CASSLYPKYEQYF.